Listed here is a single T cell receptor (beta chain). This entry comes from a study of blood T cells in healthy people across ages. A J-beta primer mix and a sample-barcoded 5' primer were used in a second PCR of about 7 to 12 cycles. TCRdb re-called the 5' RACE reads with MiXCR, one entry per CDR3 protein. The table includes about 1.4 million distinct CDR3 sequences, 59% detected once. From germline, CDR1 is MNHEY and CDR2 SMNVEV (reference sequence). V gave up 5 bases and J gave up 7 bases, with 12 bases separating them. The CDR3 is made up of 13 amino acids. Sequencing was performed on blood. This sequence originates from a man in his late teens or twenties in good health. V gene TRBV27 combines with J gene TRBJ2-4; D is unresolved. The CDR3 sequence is CASSVGVDNIQYF. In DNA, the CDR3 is TGTGCCAGCAGTGTAGGCGTCGACAACATTCAGTACTTC.